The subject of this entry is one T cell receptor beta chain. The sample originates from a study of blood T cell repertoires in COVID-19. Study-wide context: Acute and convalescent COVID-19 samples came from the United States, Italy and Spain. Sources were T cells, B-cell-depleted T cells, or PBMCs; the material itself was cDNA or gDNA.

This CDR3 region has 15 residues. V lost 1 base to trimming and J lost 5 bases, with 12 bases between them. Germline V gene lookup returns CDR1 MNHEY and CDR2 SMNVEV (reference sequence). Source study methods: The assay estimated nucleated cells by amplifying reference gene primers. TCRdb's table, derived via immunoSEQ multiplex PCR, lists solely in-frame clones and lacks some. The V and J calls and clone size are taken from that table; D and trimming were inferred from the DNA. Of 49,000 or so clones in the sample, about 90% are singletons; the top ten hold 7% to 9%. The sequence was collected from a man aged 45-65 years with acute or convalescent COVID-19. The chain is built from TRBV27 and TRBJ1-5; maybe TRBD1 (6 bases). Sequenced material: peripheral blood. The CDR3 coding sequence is TGTGCCAGCAGTTTATGGGGGGGGGCAGATCAGCCCCAGCATTTT. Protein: CASSLWGGADQPQHF.